This TCR beta chain was identified in a study of CD8 T cells in Susac syndrome. This clonotype showed up just once. After extraction with the RNeasy kit, roughly 0.5 to 1 ug of the RNA was reverse transcribed using random hexamers. Coverage of TCR beta CDR3 amplification by immunoSEQ multiplex PCR extended to 54 Vbeta and 13 Jbeta. One entry per CDR3 protein, called by TCRdb with MiXCR from the immunoSEQ multiplex PCR reads. The sample yields under 80,000 distinct CDR3 sequences, around 96% seen once. Sequencing was done on a sample of CD8+ T cells from PBMCs. This sequence originates from a human donor with multiple sclerosis.

Here the CDR3 reads CASSQVETGAYEQYF. CDR3 bases: TGCGCCAGCAGCCAAGTGGAGACAGGGGCTTACGAGCAGTACTTC. This rearrangement joins TRBV4-1 to TRBJ2-7, with 8 bases that match TRBD1. V was clipped by 1 base and J by 4 bases; unmatched bases: 6. The CDR3 totals 15 residues. The germline V gene encodes CDR1 MGHRA and CDR2 YSYEKL.